This T cell receptor beta chain was obtained from a study of blood T cell repertoires in COVID-19. The CDR3 contains 18 residues. The V segment lost 3 bases and the J segment 2 bases; nucleotides outside the gene matches: 14. Germline V gene sequence: CDR1 SGHNT, CDR2 YYREEE (reference sequence). Profiled with immunoSEQ multiplex PCR; TCRdb holds only in-frame clones, not every one. The table has under 300,000 clones, roughly 91% seen once. The study counted Cohort 3 donors as recovered given two negative PCRs, clearance, or symptom resolution. The chain has TRBV5-4 and TRBJ2-3, with 8 positions matching TRBD1. This TCR derives from a woman aged 55-69 years who had recovered from COVID-19. The sequenced material came from PBMCs or T cells enriched from blood (not recorded which). The CDR3, as DNA: TGTGCCAGCAGCTCCACTACGACAGGGGAAATTTCCACAGATACGCAGTATTTT. Translating it yields CASSSTTTGEISTDTQYF.